A single sample gave rise to the 24 T cell receptor beta chains below, sequenced in a study of early T cells in non-severe SARS-CoV-2 infection. TCRdb redid the calling of the 5' RACE reads with MiXCR, one entry per CDR3 protein. Of about 110,000 distinct CDR3 sequences in the sample, roughly 12% were seen once. The source material was whole blood, sampled at baseline. The receptors were gathered from an adult who was a healthcare worker with PCR-confirmed SARS-CoV-2 infection or an uninfected control (not recorded which).

This clonotype was seen more than once but under ten times. The rearrangement links TRBV5-6 to TRBJ2-2; D assignment may be TRBD1 or TRBD2 (6 bases each). The CDR3 totals 13 residues. CDR1 SGHDT and CDR2 YYEEEE come from the germline V gene. The V and J ends lost 4 bases and 9 bases respectively, with 13 bases between them. Here the CDR3 reads CASSLARGRELFF. The CDR3 DNA reads TGTGCCAGCAGCCTAGCCCGGGGGCGGGAGCTGTTTTTT. The full variable domain, with the rest looked up from reference TRBV5-6 and TRBJ2-2, is DAGVTQSPTHLIKTRGQQVTLRCSPKSGHDTVSWYQQALGQGPQFIFQYYEEEERQRGNFPDRFSGHQFPNYSSELNVNALLLGDSALYLCASSLARGRELFFGEGSRLTVL.

The chain carries TRBV25-1 and TRBJ2-4, with a tentative D call TRBD1 (5 bases). V was trimmed by 0 bases and J by 0 bases, leaving 12 bases between them. The V gene's germline CDR1 is MGHDK and CDR2 SYGVNS. CDR3 length equals 17 residues. CDR3 amino acids: CASSEYKGQIAKNIQYF. DNA for the CDR3: TGTGCCAGCAGTGAATATAAGGGGCAAATAGCCAAAAACATTCAGTACTTC.

To note about this clonotype: A much more abundant neighbour one base away suggests this may be a read error. This rearrangement joins TRBV3-1 to TRBJ2-5, with a possible D match to TRBD2 (6 bases). Germline V gene sequence: CDR1 LGHDT, CDR2 YNNKEL (reference sequence). The CDR3 spans 14 residues. The CDR3 sequence is CANSQTDTGRTQYF. The CDR3 DNA reads as TGTGCCAACAGCCAAACCGACACCGGGAGGACCCAGTACTTC.

This clonotype appeared a few times. V gene TRBV18 combines with J gene TRBJ1-1; the match to TRBD1 covers 8 bases. The CDR3 loop spans 15 amino acids. V lost 4 bases, J lost 4 bases, and 8 bases stayed unmatched. Per germline, CDR1 KGHSH and CDR2 LQKENI. This CDR3 is CASSQTGDGGTEAFF. In DNA form, the CDR3 reads TGTGCCAGCTCACAGACAGGGGATGGGGGCACTGAAGCTTTCTTT.

The chain is built from TRBV7-8 and TRBJ1-5; D unresolved. Looked up from germline, CDR1 is SGHVS and CDR2 is FQNEAQ. Trimming took off 4 bases at V and 2 bases at J, with 12 bases between the two ends. The CDR3 consists of 15 residues. The CDR3 is CASSSRDVGNQPQHF. The CDR3, as DNA: TGTGCCAGCAGCTCCCGGGATGTGGGCAATCAGCCCCAGCATTTT.

CDR3 nucleotides: TGTGCCAGCAGTGAAGCTGGAGCGCGGAGCGGCTACACCTTC. It specifies CASSEAGARSGYTF. This chain uses TRBV2 with TRBJ1-2, with D unclear. Trimming removed 0 bases at V and 8 bases at J, with 13 bases between. The CDR3 has 14 residues. Germline CDR1 reads SNHLY; CDR2 reads FYNNEI.

The rearrangement links TRBV21-1 to TRBJ2-5. TRBV21-1 is a known pseudogene. The CDR3 extends over 11 amino acids. The CDR3, as DNA: TGTGCCAGCAGCAACAACAAGACCCAGTACTTC. Amino acids: CASSNNKTQYF.

This clonotype has only a few counts. V is TRBV4-1 and J is TRBJ1-1; 7 positions match TRBD1. Germline trimming cut 8 bases from V and 3 bases from J; bases unmatched to any gene: 12. This CDR3 is 15 amino acids long. CDR1 and CDR2 from the germline V gene are MGHRA and YSYEKL. The CDR3 DNA is TGCGCCAGCGGACGCTACAGGGGACTGGACACTGAAGCTTTCTTT. Residues: CASGRYRGLDTEAFF.

The chain has TRBV5-1 and TRBJ2-3; tentatively, D is TRBD1 (5 bases). V was clipped by 0 bases and J by 2 bases, with 16 bases between them. There are 17 residues in the CDR3. The germline gives CDR1 SGHRS, CDR2 YFSETQ. CDR3 sequence: CASSLDNRRTFTDTQYF. The CDR3, as DNA: TGCGCCAGCAGCTTGGATAACAGGAGAACATTCACAGATACGCAGTATTTT. The full variable domain, with the rest looked up from reference TRBV5-1 and TRBJ2-3, is KAGVTQTPRYLIKTRGQQVTLSCSPISGHRSVSWYQQTPGQGLQFLFEYFSETQRNKGNFPGRFSGRQFSNSRSEMNVSTLELGDSALYLCASSLDNRRTFTDTQYFGPGTRLTVL.

This clonotype was counted many times. The V and J genes are TRBV3-1 and TRBJ1-2; D not certain. The germline V gene encodes CDR1 LGHDT and CDR2 YNNKEL (reference sequence). This CDR3 contains 13 residues. V was cut by 6 bases and J by 0 bases, with 8 bases left in between. The CDR3 reads CASRSDSNYGYTF. CDR3 DNA: TGTGCCAGCAGAAGTGACTCTAACTATGGCTACACCTTC.

This clonotype has just a few counts. This chain joins TRBV6-1 and TRBJ1-1; D call uncertain. V lost 5 bases and J 2 bases, leaving 6 bases between the germline ends. This CDR3 comprises 12 residues. Germline loops: CDR1 MNHNS, CDR2 SASEGT. Here the CDR3 reads CASSNPNTEAFF. In nucleotides, the CDR3 is TGTGCCAGCAGTAACCCTAACACTGAAGCTTTCTTT.

V and J are TRBV3-1 and TRBJ1-1, with unresolved D. The CDR3 extends over 14 amino acids. Germline CDR1 and CDR2: LGHDT and YNNKEL (reference sequence). Deletions cut 0 bases from V and 3 bases from J, with 8 bases between. The CDR3 bases are TGTGCCAGCAGCCAAGATCGGCAGTACACTGAAGCTTTCTTT. Protein sequence: CASSQDRQYTEAFF. Full variable domain (missing parts from reference TRBV3-1 and TRBJ1-1): DTAVSQTPKYLVTQMGNDKSIKCEQNLGHDTMYWYKQDSKKFLKIMFSYNNKELIINETVPNRFSPKSPDKAHLNLHINSLELGDSAVYFCASSQDRQYTEAFFGQGTRLTVV.

This clonotype was detected a few times. This chain links TRBV29-1 with TRBJ2-7; D remains unclear. V lost 7 bases, J lost 0 bases, and 7 bases lay in between. Germline assignment: CDR1 SQVTM and CDR2 ANQGSEA. CDR3 length equals 11 residues. CDR3 in amino acids: CSGRNSYEQYF. As DNA, the CDR3 is TGCAGCGGACGGAACTCCTACGAGCAGTACTTC.

V is TRBV28 and J is TRBJ1-2; D call uncertain. V was pared by 3 bases and J by 3 bases, with 14 bases between. Germline V gives CDR1 MDHEN, CDR2 SYDVKM. The CDR3 spans 15 residues. CDR3 sequence: CASSLKSGSYYGYTF. CDR3 coding DNA: TGTGCCAGCAGTTTGAAATCGGGGTCCTACTATGGCTACACCTTC.

The V gene is TRBV12-3 or TRBV12-4, the J gene TRBJ1-5, with D possibly TRBD1 on 6 matching bases. This CDR3 is built from 15 residues. Trimming took 6 bases from V and 6 from J, leaving 18 bases between them. The CDR3 DNA reads TGTGCCAGCAGGCGCCACAGGGTTAAGGGTCAGCCCCAGCATTTT. This sequence encodes CASRRHRVKGQPQHF.

The CDR3 DNA follows: TGTGCCAGCAGTCCTCCCTCGGGCTCAGTCGGGGCCGAGGGAATGAACACTGAAGCTTTCTTT. It codes for CASSPPSGSVGAEGMNTEAFF. V gene TRBV6-1 combines with J gene TRBJ1-1; D is possibly TRBD1 (5 bases). Germline loops: CDR1 MNHNS, CDR2 SASEGT. V lost 5 bases and J lost 0, with 31 bases in between. The CDR3 length is 21 residues.

For this clonotype: A much more abundant neighbour one base away suggests this may be a read error. Here the CDR3 DNA reads TGTGCCAGCAGCCAAGACGCAGGGGACCGTGAAAAACTGTTTTTT. It translates to CASSQDAGDREKLFF. This chain links TRBV3-1 with TRBJ1-4, with TRBD1 as a possible D gene (6 bases). The V gene's germline CDR1 is LGHDT and CDR2 YNNKEL (reference sequence). V was shortened by 0 bases and J by 7 bases, with 12 bases between the two germline ends. The length of the CDR3 is 15 residues.

In its sample, this clonotype was seen a few times. The chain couples TRBV7-6 to TRBJ2-1; TRBD1 aligns across 7 bases. Germline loops: CDR1 SGHVS, CDR2 FNYEAQ. With 5 bases clipped from V and 3 bases from J, the junction kept 7 bases outside the gene matches. This CDR3 spans 15 amino acids. CDR3 sequence (DNA): TGTGCCAGCAGCCCCGGGACAGAGAACTACAATGAGCAGTTCTTC. Translation: CASSPGTENYNEQFF.

This clonotype has more than one count but fewer than ten. V and J are TRBV7-9 and TRBJ2-5; TRBD1 might be the D (6 bases). The CDR3 sequence is 15 residues long. The V and J ends lost 7 bases and 1 base respectively, with 16 bases between them. The germline V gene encodes CDR1 SEHNR and CDR2 FQNEAQ (reference sequence). The CDR3 DNA reads TGTGCCAGCACCCTAGAACGGACAGTCCAAGAGACCCAGTACTTC. Its protein is CASTLERTVQETQYF.

CDR3 region: CASSQTNEQFF. The CDR3 region has the DNA TGTGCCAGCAGCCAGACCAATGAGCAGTTCTTC. The V call is TRBV4-2, the J call TRBJ2-1; no firm D call. Germline V CDR1 and CDR2: LGHNA, YNFKEQ. V was shortened by 3 bases and J by 6 bases, with 3 bases between the two germline ends. The CDR3 has 11 amino acids.

The V call is TRBV7-2, the J call TRBJ2-1; D is unclear. The CDR3 is made up of 15 amino acids. The germline gives CDR1 SGHTA, CDR2 FQGNSA. The ends were cut back, 5 bases at V and 4 bases at J, with 15 bases in the middle. CDR3 protein: CASSLTAFQYNEQFF. DNA of the CDR3: TGTGCCAGCAGCCTCACAGCTTTCCAATACAATGAGCAGTTCTTC.

This clonotype appeared many times. The chain uses TRBV7-6 and TRBJ2-7; possibly TRBD2 for D (7 bases). CDR3 size: 14 residues. Trimming removed 1 base at V and 6 bases at J, with 13 bases between. Germline lookup yields CDR1 SGHVS and CDR2 FNYEAQ. The CDR3 region has the DNA TGTGCCAGCAGCTTAGTACAGGGAGGGGGCGAGCAGTACTTC. Its translation: CASSLVQGGGEQYF. The whole variable domain, remainder taken from reference TRBV7-6 and TRBJ2-7, is GAGVSQSPRYKVTKRGQDVALRCDPISGHVSLYWYRQALGQGPEFLTYFNYEAQQDKSGLPNDRFSAERPEGSISTLTIQRTEQRDSAMYRCASSLVQGGGEQYFGPGTRLTVT.

V gene TRBV3-1 combines with J gene TRBJ2-7, with D uncertain. Trimming pared 1 base from V and 5 bases from J, leaving 18 bases between. CDR3 length equals 16 residues. Germline V lookup: CDR1 LGHDT, CDR2 YNNKEL (reference sequence). DNA of the CDR3: TGTGCCAGCAGCCAAGTAGGGTCCCTCAACCTACACGAGCAGTACTTC. It specifies CASSQVGSLNLHEQYF.

The chain links TRBV6-5 to TRBJ1-6; D possibly corresponds to TRBD1 (6 bases). Trimming shortened V by 0 bases and J by 7 bases, and 13 bases separated the two germline ends. CDR3 length: 16 amino acids. Germline loops: CDR1 MNHEY, CDR2 SVGAGI. CDR3 sequence reads: CASSYSSAQGNSPLHF. The CDR3 DNA is TGTGCCAGCAGTTACTCCTCCGCGCAGGGGAATTCACCCCTCCACTTT.